Given below is one TCR beta chain in context. Its antigen is undetermined. The data originate from a study of T cell repertoires in cytomegalovirus infection. Study details: CMV infection plus the matching HLA type was flagged by public TCR beta signatures.

The V segment lost 6 bases and the J segment 0 bases; nucleotides outside the gene matches: 13. Looked up from germline, CDR1 is LNHDA and CDR2 is SQIVND (reference sequence). There are 17 residues in the CDR3. Study-level findings and limits: Cumulative public TCR beta family frequency identified carriers of CMV plus the relevant HLA. HLA-C-restricted CMV clonotypes gave the most frequent clonotype in two of eight donors.

Each CDR3 protein gets one entry after TCRdb re-called the reads with MiXCR. The repertoire holds around 140,000 distinct CDR3 sequences, with roughly 32% as singletons. The TCR was taken from a human donor in good health (CMV status not recorded). Some clones in this sample may be carry-over from other donors' samples. The chain recombines TRBV19 with TRBJ2-7, with TRBD1 identical over 8 bases. The material was CD8+ T cells from cultured PBMCs, obtained from culture after CMV antigen stimulation. The CDR3 coding sequence is TGTGCCAGTAGCCCAGGTGCGGGCAGGGGGCACTCCTACGAGCAGTACTTC. Protein sequence: CASSPGAGRGHSYEQYF.